The following is a TCR beta chain sequence with its context. Its antigen is unknown. No clone much larger than this one lies a single base away; base qualities are absent. This sample was included in a study of blood T cell repertoires in COVID-19 (dated by TCRdb to about 2020). Looking at the study overall: Samples from collaborators originated in the United States, Italy and Spain and spanned both the acute and convalescent phases of COVID-19. The prospective study material was composed of cDNA or gDNA derived from T cells, B-cell-depleted T cells, or PBMCs. Deeply sampled blood TCRbeta repertoires from subjects exposed to, actively infected with, or recovered from COVID-19 were included in the dataset. The repertoires were released in a freely available public database meant as a resource for research on the immune response to SARS-CoV-2. Samples were obtained from the ongoing ImmuneRACE study (first 160 participants) and from over 1,000 subjects provided by 6 global collaborators. Sample metadata almost always included a de-identified subject ID, COVID-19 status, age in years and sex. HLA class I and class II types, where available, came from metadata supplied by the sample provider rather than from assay-based typing.

The full study reports these points: The amount of clinical and demographic metadata varied by source and participant and was provided uncurated.

CDR1 MNHEY and CDR2 SVGAGI are derived from the germline V gene. CDR3 length: 13 amino acids, cysteine to phenylalanine. Of the read, only the CDR3 DNA is kept; its 39 bases are in frame from base 1. The junction shows trimming of 8 bases on V and 4 bases on J, plus 12 bases between the germline ends. TCRbeta CDR3 regions were amplified from genomic DNA by means of the immunoSEQ Assay, a bias-controlled multiplex PCR. Per the source publication's procedure: The number of nucleated cells in each sample was estimated by amplification of reference gene primers within the assay. Sequence reads were collapsed and filtered to measure the absolute abundance of every unique TCRbeta CDR3 rearrangement. For each sample, productive Simpson clonality was calculated as the square root of Simpson's diversity index over productive rearrangements. TCRdb provides this immuneACCESS table in a form limited to in-frame rearrangements. Some clones are lacking; in checked studies, under half of them reflect an unresolved V gene, and why the rest are absent is not known. That table gives V, J and clone size, and the DNA gave D and trimming. Present in this sample are some 60,000 clones, around 88% of which were seen just once. Of the sample, approximately 4.8% falls within the top ten clones.

Each collaborating institution followed its own protocols to collect whole blood in K2EDTA tubes. For TCRbeta analysis, collaborators shipped samples in one of three forms: frozen whole blood, isolated PBMCs, or DNA extracted from either of those sample types. This TCR was recovered from a man aged 55 to 69 with acute or convalescent COVID-19. Recombination joined TRBV6-5 with TRBJ1-3, with no reliable assignment of the D segment. Sequenced: peripheral blood. The CDR3 region: CASESGNGNTIYF. The DNA is as follows: TGTGCCAGCGAGTCGGGGAACGGAAACACCATATATTTT.